This T cell receptor beta chain originates from a study of blood T cell repertoires in COVID-19. The wider study: Material from acute and convalescent COVID-19 was sourced from the United States, Italy and Spain. The analysed material was cDNA or gDNA that came from T cells, B-cell-depleted T cells, or PBMCs.

CDR1 and CDR2 (germline): SNHLY, FYNNEI. The CDR3 spans 13 residues. V was trimmed by 6 bases and J by 3 bases, leaving 11 bases between them. Here immunoSEQ multiplex PCR was the method, and the copy in TCRdb shows in-frame clones only, minus some. The table records around 250,000 clones, 80% to 90% of them present only once. Source material: peripheral blood. This receptor was obtained from a man between 60 and 75 years old with acute or convalescent COVID-19. The rearrangement uses TRBV2 and TRBJ1-2; the D is unclear. DNA for the CDR3: TGTGCCAGCAGGGGAGTCGCCTACTATGGCTACACCTTC. Amino acids: CASRGVAYYGYTF.